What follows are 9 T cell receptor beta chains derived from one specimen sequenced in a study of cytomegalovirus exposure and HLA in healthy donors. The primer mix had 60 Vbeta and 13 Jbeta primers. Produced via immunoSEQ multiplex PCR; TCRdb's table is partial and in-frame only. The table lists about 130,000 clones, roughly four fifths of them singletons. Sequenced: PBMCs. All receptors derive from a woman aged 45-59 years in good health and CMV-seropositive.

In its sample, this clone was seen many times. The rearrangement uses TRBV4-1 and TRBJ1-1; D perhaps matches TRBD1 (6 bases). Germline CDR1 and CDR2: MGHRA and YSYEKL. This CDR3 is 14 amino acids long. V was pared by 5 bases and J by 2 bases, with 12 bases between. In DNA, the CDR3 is TGCGCCAGCAGCTACGGACAGTCTAACACTGAAGCTTTCTTT. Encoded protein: CASSYGQSNTEAFF.

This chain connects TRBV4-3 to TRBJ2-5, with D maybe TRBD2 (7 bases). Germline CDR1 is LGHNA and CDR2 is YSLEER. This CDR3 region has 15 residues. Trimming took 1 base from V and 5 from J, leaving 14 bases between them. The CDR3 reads CASSQGWGGPETQYF. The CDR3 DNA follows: TGCGCCAGCAGCCAAGGGTGGGGGGGCCCGGAGACCCAGTACTTC.

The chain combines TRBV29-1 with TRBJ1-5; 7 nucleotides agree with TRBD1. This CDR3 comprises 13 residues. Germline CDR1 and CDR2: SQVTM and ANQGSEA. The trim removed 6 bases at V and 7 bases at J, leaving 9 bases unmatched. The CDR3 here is CSVAGGGGQPQHF. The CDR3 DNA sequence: TGCAGCGTCGCAGGGGGTGGAGGGCAGCCCCAGCATTTT.

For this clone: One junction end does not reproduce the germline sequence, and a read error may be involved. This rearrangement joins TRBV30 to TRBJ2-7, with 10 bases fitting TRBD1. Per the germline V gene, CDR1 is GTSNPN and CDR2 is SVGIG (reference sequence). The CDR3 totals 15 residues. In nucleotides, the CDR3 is TGTCCCTGGAGGGACCGGGACAGGGGTTTTTACGAGCAGTACTTC. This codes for CPWRDRDRGFYEQYF.

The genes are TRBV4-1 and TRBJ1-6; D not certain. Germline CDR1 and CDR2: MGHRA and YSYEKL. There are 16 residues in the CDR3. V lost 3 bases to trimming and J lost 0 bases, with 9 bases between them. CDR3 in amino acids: CASSQWEVSYNSPLHF. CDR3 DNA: TGCGCCAGCAGCCAGTGGGAGGTCTCCTATAATTCACCCCTCCACTTT.

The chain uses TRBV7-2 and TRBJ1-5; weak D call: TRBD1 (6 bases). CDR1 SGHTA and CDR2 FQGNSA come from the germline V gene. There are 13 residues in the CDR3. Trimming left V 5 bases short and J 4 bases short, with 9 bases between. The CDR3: CASSTTGNQPQHF. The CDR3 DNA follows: TGTGCCAGCAGCACCACAGGGAATCAGCCCCAGCATTTT.

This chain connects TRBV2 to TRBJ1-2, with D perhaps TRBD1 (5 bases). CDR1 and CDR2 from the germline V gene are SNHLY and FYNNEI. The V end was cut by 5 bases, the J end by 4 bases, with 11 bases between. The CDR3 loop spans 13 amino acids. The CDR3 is CASSSGEGYGYTF. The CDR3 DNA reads TGTGCCAGCAGTTCGGGGGAGGGCTATGGCTACACCTTC.

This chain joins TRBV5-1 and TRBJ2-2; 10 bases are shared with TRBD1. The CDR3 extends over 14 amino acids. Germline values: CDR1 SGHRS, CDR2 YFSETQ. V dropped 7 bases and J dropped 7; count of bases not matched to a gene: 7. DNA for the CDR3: TGCGCCAGCGCGACAGGGGGCGCGGTCGGGGAGCTGTTTTTT. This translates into CASATGGAVGELFF.

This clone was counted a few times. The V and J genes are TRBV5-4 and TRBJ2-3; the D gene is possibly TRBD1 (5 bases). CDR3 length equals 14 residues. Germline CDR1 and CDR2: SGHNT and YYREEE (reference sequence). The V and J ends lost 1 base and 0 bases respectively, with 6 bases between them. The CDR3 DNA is TGTGCCAGCAGCTTGAGGGGAAGCACAGATACGCAGTATTTT. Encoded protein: CASSLRGSTDTQYF.